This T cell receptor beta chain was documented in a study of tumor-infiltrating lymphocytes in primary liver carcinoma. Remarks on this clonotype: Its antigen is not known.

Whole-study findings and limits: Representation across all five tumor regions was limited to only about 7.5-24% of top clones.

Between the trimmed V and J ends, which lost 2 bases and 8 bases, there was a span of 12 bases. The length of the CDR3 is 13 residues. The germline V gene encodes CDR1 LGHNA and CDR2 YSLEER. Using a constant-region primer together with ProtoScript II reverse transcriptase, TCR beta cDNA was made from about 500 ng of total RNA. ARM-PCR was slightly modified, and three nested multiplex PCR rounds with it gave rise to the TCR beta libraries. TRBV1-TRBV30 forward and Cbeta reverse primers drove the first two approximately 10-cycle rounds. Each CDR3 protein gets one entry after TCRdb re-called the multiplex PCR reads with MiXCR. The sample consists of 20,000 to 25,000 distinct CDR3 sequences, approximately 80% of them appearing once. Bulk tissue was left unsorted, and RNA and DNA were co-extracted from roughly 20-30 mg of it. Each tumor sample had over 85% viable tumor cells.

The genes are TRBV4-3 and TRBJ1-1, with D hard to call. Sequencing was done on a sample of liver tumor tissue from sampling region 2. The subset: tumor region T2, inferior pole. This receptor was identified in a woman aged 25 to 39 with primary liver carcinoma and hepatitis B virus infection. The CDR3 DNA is TGCGCCAGCAGCCAATATACCACGCCCGAAGCTTTCTTT. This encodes CASSQYTTPEAFF.